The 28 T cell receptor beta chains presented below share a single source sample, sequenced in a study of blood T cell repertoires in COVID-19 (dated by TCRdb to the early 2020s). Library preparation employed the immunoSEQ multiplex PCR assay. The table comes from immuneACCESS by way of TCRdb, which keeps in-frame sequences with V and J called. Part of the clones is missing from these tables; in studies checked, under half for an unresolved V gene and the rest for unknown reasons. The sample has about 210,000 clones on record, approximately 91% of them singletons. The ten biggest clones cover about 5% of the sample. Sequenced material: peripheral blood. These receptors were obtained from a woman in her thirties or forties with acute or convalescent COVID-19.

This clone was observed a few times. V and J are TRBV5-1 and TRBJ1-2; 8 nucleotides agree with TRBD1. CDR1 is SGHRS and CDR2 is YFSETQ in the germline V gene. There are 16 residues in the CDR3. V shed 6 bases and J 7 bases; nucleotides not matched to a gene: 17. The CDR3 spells CASTLYSGGAVGGYTF. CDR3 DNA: TGCGCCAGCACCCTTTACTCAGGGGGCGCGGTCGGTGGCTACACCTTC.

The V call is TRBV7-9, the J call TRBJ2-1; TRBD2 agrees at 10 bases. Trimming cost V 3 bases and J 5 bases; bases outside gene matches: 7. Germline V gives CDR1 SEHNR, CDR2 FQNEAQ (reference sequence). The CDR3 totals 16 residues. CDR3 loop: CASSLGLAGGDNEQFF. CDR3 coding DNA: TGTGCCAGCAGCTTGGGTTTAGCGGGGGGAGACAATGAGCAGTTCTTC.

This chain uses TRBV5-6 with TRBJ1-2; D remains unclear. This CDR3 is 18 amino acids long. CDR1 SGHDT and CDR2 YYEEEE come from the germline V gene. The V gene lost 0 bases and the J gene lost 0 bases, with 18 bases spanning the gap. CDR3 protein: CASSLVTGSLQANYGYTF. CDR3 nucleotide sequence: TGTGCCAGCAGCTTGGTGACTGGCAGCCTACAAGCTAACTATGGCTACACCTTC.

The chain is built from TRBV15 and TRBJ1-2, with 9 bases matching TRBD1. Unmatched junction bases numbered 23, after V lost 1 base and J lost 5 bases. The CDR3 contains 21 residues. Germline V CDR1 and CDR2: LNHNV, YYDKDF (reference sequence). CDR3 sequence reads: CATSRGYRDRAPSFLGYGYTF. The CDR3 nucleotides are TGTGCCACCAGCAGAGGTTACCGGGACAGGGCCCCCTCATTCTTAGGTTATGGCTACACCTTC.

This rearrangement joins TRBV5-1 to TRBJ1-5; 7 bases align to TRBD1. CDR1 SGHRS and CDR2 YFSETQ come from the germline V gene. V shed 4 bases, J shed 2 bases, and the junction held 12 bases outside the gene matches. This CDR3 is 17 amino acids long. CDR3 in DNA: TGCGCCAGCAGCATTGGGACAGCGGGGGTAGGCAATCAGCCCCAGCATTTT. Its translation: CASSIGTAGVGNQPQHF. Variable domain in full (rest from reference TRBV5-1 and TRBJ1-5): KAGVTQTPRYLIKTRGQQVTLSCSPISGHRSVSWYQQTPGQGLQFLFEYFSETQRNKGNFPGRFSGRQFSNSRSEMNVSTLELGDSALYLCASSIGTAGVGNQPQHFGDGTRLSIL.

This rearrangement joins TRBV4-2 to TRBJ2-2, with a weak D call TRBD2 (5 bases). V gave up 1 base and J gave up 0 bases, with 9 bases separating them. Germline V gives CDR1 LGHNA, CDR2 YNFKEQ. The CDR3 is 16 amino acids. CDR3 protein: CASSQVTRSNTGELFF. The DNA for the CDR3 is TGTGCCAGCAGCCAAGTAACTAGGTCGAACACCGGGGAGCTGTTTTTT.

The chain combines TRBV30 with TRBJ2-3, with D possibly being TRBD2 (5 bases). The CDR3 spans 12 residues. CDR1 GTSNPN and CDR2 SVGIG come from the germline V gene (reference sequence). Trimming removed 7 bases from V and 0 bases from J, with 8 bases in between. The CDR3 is CAFGLSTDTQYF. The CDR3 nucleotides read TGTGCCTTTGGACTTAGCACAGATACGCAGTATTTT.

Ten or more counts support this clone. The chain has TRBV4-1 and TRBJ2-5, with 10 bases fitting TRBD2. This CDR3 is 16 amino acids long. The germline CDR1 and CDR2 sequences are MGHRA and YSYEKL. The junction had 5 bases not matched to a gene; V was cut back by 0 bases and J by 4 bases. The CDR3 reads CASSQDLSGGGETQYF. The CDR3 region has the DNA TGCGCCAGCAGCCAAGATTTGAGCGGGGGGGGAGAGACCCAGTACTTC.

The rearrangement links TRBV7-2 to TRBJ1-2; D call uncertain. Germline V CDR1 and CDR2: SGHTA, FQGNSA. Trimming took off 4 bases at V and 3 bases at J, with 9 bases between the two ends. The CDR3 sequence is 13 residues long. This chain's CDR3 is CASSSDTDYGYTF. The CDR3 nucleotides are TGTGCCAGCAGCTCCGACACTGACTATGGCTACACCTTC.

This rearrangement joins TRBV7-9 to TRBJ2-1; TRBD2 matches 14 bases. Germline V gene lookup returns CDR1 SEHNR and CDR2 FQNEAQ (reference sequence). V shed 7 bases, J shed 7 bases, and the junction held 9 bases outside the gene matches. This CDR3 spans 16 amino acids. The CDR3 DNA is TGTGCCAGCACCCTAAGACTAGCGGGGGGGCAAAATGAGCAGTTCTTC. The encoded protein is CASTLRLAGGQNEQFF.

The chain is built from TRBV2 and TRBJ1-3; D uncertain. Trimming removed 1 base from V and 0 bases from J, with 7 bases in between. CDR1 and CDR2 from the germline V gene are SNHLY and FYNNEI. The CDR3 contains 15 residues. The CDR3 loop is CASSEDNSSGNTIYF. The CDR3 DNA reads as TGTGCCAGCAGTGAAGATAACAGCTCTGGAAACACCATATATTTT.

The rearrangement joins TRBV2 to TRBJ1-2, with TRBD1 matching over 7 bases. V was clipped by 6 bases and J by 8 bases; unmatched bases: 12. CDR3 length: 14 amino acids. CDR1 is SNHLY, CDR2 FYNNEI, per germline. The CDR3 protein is CASRVNQGGKGYTF. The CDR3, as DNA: TGTGCCAGCAGGGTTAACCAGGGGGGCAAAGGCTACACCTTC. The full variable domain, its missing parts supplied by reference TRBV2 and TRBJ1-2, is EPEVTQTPSHQVTQMGQEVILRCVPISNHLYFYWYRQILGQKVEFLVSFYNNEISEKSEIFDDQFSVERPDGSNFTLKIRSTKLEDSAMYFCASRVNQGGKGYTFGSGTRLTVV.

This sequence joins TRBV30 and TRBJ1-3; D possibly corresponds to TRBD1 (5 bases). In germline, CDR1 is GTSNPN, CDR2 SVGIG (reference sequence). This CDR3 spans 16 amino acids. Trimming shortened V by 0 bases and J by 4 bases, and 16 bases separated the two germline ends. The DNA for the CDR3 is TGTGCCTGGAGTGTAGGATTCGGGGGTCGAGGAAACACCATATATTTT. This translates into CAWSVGFGGRGNTIYF.

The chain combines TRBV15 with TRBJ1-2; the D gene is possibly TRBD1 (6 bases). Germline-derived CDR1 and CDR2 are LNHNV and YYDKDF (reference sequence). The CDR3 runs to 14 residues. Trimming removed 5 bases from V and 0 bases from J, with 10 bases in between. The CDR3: CATSPRTANYGYTF. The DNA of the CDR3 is TGTGCCACCAGCCCCCGGACAGCTAACTATGGCTACACCTTC.

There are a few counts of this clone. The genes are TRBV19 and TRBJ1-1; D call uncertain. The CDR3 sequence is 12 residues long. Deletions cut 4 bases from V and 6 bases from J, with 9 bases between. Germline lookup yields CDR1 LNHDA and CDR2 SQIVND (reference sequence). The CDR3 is CASSTRQAEAFF. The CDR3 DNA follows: TGTGCCAGTAGTACCCGACAAGCTGAAGCTTTCTTT.

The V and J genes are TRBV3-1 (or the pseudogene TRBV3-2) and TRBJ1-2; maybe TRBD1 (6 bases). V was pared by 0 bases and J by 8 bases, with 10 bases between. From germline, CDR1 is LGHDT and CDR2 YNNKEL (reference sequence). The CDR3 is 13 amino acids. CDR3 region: CASSQEQGRGYTF. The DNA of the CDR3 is TGTGCCAGCAGCCAAGAACAGGGACGGGGCTACACCTTC.

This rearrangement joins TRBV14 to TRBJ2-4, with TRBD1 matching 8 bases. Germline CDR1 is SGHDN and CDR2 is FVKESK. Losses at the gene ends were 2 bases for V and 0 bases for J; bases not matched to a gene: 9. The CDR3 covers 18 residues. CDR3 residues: CASSQIQGAQGAKNIQYF. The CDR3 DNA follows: TGTGCCAGCAGCCAAATCCAGGGGGCGCAAGGAGCCAAAAACATTCAGTACTTC.

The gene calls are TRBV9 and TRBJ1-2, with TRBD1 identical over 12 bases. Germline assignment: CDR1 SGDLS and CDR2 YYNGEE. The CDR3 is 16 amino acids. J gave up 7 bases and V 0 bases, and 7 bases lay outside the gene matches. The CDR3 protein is CASSVGGTGGAGGYTF. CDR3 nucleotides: TGTGCCAGCAGCGTAGGGGGGACAGGGGGCGCGGGTGGCTACACCTTC.

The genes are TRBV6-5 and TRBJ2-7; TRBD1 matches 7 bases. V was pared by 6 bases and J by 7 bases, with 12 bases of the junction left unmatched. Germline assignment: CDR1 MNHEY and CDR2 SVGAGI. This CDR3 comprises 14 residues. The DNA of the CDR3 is TGTGCCAGCAGGCCGACAGGGCAGTTTGGGGAGCAGTACGTC. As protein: CASRPTGQFGEQYV.

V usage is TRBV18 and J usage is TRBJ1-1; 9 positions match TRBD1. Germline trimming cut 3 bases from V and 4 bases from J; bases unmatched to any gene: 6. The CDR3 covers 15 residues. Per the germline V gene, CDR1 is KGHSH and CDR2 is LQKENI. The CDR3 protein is CASSPQTGGPTEAFF. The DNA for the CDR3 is TGTGCCAGCTCACCGCAAACAGGGGGCCCCACTGAAGCTTTCTTT.

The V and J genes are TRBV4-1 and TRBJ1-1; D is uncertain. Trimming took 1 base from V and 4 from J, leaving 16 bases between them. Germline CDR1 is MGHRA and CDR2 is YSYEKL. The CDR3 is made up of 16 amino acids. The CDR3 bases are TGCGCCAGCAGCCAAGTTGGGAGAGGGTCGAGCACTGAAGCTTTCTTT. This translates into CASSQVGRGSSTEAFF.

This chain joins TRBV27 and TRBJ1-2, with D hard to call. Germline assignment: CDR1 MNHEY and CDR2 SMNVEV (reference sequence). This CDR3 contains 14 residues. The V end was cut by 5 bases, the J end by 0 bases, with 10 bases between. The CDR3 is CASSPQAANYGYTF. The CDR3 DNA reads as TGTGCCAGCAGTCCCCAGGCAGCTAACTATGGCTACACCTTC.

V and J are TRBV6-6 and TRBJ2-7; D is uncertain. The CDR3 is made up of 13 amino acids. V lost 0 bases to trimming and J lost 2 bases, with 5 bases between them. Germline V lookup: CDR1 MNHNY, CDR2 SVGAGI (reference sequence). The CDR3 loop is CASSYSSTYEQYV. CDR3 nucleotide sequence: TGTGCCAGCAGTTACTCGTCCACCTACGAGCAGTACGTC.

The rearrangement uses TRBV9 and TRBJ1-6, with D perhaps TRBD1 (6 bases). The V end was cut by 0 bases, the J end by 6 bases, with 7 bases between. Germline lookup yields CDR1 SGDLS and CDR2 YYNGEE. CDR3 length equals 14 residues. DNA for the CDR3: TGTGCCAGCAGCGTAGCCAGGGGTAATTCACCCCTCCACTTT. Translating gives CASSVARGNSPLHF.

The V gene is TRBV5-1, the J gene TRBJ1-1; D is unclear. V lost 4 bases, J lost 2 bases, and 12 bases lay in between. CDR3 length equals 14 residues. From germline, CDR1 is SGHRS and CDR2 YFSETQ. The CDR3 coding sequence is TGCGCCAGCAGCCTGAGGCCTGCTAACACTGAAGCTTTCTTT. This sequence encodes CASSLRPANTEAFF.

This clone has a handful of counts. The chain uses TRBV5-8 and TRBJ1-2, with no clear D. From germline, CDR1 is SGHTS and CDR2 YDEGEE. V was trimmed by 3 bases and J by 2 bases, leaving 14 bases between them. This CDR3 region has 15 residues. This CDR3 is CASSSSPTGNYGYTF. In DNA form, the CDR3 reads TGTGCCAGCAGCTCTAGCCCGACGGGGAACTATGGCTACACCTTC.

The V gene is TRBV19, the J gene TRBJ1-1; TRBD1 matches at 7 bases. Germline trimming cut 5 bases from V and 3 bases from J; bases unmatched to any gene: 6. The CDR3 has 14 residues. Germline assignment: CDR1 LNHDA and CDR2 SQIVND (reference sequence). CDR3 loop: CASSRQGLHTEAFF. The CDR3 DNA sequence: TGTGCCAGTAGTCGACAGGGATTGCACACTGAAGCTTTCTTT.

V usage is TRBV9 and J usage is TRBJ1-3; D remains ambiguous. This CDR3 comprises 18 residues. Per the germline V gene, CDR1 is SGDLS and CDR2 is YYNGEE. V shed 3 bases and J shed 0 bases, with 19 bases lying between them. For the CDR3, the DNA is TGTGCCAGCAGCGAACGACTATCTGGGGTACTCTCTGGAAACACCATATATTTT. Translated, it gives CASSERLSGVLSGNTIYF.